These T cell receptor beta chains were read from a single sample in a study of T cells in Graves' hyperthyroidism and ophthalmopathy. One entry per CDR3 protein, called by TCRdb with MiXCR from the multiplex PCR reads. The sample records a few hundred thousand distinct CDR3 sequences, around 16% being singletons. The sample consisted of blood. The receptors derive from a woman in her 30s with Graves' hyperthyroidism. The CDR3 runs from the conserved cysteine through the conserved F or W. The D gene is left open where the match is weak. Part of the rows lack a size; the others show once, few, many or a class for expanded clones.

TGCAGTGCTAGGGTCGGGAGGGCCGATGAGCAGTTCTTC,CSARVGRADEQFF,TRBD2,-,TRBV20-1,TRBJ2-1
TGTGCCAGCAGCCAAACAGGGGTCAACGAGCAGTACTTC,CASSQTGVNEQYF,TRBD1,many,TRBV11-2,TRBJ2-7
TGTGCCAGTATCGGGGCGGGTTACACCGGGGAGCTGTTTTTT,CASIGAGYTGELFF,-,-,TRBV19,TRBJ2-2
TGTGCCAGCCCCTCTGCGCAGGGTGACAATGAGCAGTTCTTC,CASPSAQGDNEQFF,-,few,TRBV12-3/TRBV12-4,TRBJ2-1
TGTGCCAGCAGCTTAGTAGGTCGGGAGACCCAGTACTTC,CASSLVGRETQYF,-,many,TRBV7-2,TRBJ2-5
TGTGCCAGCAGCTTAAGAGTCCCTTTCGGTGAGCAGTTCTTC,CASSLRVPFGEQFF,-,many,TRBV7-3,TRBJ2-1
TGTGCCAGCAGCCGAGGAGGGGCAGGAGGGGGTGGCATTCAGTACTTC,CASSRGGAGGGGIQYF,-,few,TRBV6-1,TRBJ2-4
TGTGCCATCAGTTTCGGGGCAACTAATGAAAAACTGTTTTTT,CAISFGATNEKLFF,-,-,TRBV10-3,TRBJ1-4
TGTGCCAGCAGGGGGGATAGCAATCAGCCCCAGCATTTT,CASRGDSNQPQHF,-,many,TRBV2,TRBJ1-5
TGTGCCAGCAGGCTAGCGGGGCGGGAGGGCACAGATACGCAGTATTTT,CASRLAGREGTDTQYF,TRBD2,-,TRBV7-3,TRBJ2-3